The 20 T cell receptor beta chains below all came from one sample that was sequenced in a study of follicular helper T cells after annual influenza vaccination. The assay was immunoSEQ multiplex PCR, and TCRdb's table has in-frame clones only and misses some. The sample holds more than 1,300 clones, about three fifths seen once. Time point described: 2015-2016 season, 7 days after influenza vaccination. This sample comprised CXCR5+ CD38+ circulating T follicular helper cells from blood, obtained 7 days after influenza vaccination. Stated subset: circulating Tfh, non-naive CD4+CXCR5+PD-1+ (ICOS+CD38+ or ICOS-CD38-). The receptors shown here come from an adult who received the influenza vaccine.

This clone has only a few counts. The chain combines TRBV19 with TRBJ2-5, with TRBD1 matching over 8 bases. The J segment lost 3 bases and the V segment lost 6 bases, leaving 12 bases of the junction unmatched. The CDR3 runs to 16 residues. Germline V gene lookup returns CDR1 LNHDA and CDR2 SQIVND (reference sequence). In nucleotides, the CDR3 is TGTGCCAGTAGCCGGTGGACAGGGATGGGAGAAGAGACCCAGTACTTC. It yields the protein CASSRWTGMGEETQYF.

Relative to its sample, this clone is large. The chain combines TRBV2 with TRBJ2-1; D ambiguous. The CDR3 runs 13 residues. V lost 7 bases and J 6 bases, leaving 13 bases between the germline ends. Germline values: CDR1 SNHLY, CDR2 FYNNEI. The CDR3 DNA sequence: TGTGCCAGCAACGCGTTCTTAGGCAATGAGCAGTTCTTC. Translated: CASNAFLGNEQFF. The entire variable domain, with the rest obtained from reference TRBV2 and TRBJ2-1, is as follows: EPEVTQTPSHQVTQMGQEVILRCVPISNHLYFYWYRQILGQKVEFLVSFYNNEISEKSEIFDDQFSVERPDGSNFTLKIRSTKLEDSAMYFCASNAFLGNEQFFGPGTRLTVL.

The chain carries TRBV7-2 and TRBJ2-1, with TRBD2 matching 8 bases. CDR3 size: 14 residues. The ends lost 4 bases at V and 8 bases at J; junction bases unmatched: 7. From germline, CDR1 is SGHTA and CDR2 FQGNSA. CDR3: CASSSGLGYYEQFF. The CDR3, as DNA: TGTGCCAGCAGCTCGGGACTAGGATATTATGAGCAGTTCTTC.

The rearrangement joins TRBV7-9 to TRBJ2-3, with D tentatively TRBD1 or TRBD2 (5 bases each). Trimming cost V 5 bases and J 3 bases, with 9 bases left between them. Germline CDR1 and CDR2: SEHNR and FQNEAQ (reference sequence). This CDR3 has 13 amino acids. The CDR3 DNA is TGTGCCAGCAGCGCAGGGAGAACAGATACGCAGTATTTT. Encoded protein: CASSAGRTDTQYF.

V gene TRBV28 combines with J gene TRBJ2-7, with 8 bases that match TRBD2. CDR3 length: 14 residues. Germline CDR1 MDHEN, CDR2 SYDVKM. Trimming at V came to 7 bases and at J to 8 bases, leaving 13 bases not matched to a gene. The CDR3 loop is CASKLAVKSLKQYF. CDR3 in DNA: TGTGCCAGCAAACTAGCGGTGAAGAGTCTTAAGCAGTACTTC.

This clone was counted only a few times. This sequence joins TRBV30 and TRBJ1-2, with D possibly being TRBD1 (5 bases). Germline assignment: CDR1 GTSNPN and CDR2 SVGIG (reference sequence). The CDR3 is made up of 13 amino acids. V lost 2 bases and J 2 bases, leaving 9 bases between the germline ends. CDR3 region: CAWSLTVNYGYTF. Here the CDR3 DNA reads TGTGCCTGGAGTCTGACAGTAAACTATGGCTACACCTTC. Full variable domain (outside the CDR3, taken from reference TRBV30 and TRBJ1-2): SQTIHQWPATLVQPVGSPLSLECTVEGTSNPNLYWYRQAAGRGLQLLFYSVGIGQISSEVPQNLSASRPQDRQFILSSKKLLLSDSGFYLCAWSLTVNYGYTFGSGTRLTVV.

As DNA, the CDR3 is TGTGCCAGCAGCTTAGGGTTGGGGAACACCATATATTTT. Its protein product is CASSLGLGNTIYF. V and J are TRBV11-2 and TRBJ1-3; D is uncertain. Trimming removed 1 base at V and 7 bases at J, with 8 bases between. Per the germline V gene, CDR1 is SGHAT and CDR2 is FQNNGV. CDR3 length: 13 amino acids.

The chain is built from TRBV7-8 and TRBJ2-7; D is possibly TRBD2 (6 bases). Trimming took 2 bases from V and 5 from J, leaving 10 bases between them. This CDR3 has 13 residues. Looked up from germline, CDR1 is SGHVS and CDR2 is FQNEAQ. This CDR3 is CASSLTRGDEQYF. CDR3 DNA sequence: TGTGCCAGCAGCTTAACCCGCGGGGACGAGCAGTACTTC.

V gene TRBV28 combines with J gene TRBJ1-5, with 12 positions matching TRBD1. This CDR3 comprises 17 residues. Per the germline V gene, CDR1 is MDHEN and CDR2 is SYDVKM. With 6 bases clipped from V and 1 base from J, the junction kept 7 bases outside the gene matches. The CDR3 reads CASRGTGGGMSNQPQHF. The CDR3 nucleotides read TGTGCCAGCAGGGGGACAGGGGGCGGGATGAGCAATCAGCCCCAGCATTTT.

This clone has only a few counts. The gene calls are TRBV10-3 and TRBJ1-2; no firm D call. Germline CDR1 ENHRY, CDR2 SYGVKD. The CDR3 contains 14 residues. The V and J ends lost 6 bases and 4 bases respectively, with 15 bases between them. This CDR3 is CAIRKDGQAYGYTF. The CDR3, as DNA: TGTGCCATCAGGAAGGATGGTCAGGCCTATGGCTACACCTTC.

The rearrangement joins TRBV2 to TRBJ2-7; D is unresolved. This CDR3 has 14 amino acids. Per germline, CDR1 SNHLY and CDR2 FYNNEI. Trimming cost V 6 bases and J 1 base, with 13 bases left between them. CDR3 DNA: TGTGCCAGCAGCATGGGGTTGGGGTCCTACGAGCAGTACTTC. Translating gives CASSMGLGSYEQYF.

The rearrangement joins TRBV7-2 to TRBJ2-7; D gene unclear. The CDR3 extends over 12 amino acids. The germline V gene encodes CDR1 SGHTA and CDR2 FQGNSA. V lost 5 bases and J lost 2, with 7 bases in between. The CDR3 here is CASSRSPYEQYF. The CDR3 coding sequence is TGTGCCAGCAGCCGGAGCCCCTACGAGCAGTACTTC. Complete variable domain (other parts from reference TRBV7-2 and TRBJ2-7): GAGVSQSPSNKVTEKGKDVELRCDPISGHTALYWYRQSLGQGLEFLIYFQGNSAPDKSGLPSDRFSAERTGGSVSTLTIQRTQQEDSAVYLCASSRSPYEQYFGPGTRLTVT.

The CDR3 region is CASSPTTGSGNTIYF. The CDR3 DNA reads as TGTGCCAGTAGTCCCACGACAGGGTCTGGAAACACCATATATTTT. V and J are TRBV19 and TRBJ1-3, with TRBD1 matching 7 bases. The CDR3 has 15 residues. Germline loops: CDR1 LNHDA, CDR2 SQIVND (reference sequence). Trimming at V came to 5 bases and at J to 1 base, leaving 5 bases not matched to a gene.

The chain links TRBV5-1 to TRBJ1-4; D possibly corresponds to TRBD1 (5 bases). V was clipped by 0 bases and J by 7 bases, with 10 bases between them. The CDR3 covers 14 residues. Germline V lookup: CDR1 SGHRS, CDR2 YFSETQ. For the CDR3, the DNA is TGCGCCAGCAGCTTGGAAGGGGCAGGTGAAAAACTGTTTTTT. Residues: CASSLEGAGEKLFF.

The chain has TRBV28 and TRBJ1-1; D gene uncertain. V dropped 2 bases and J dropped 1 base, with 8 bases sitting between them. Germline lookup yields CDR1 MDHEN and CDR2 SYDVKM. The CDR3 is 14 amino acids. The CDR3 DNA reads TGTGCCAGCAGTTTAGTAGGAGGGAACACTGAAGCTTTCTTT. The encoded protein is CASSLVGGNTEAFF.

CDR3 amino acids: CASSLDQDSEAFF. In DNA, the CDR3 is TGTGCCAGCAGCCTGGACCAGGATTCTGAAGCTTTCTTT. The chain uses TRBV7-9 and TRBJ1-1, with D hard to call. The length of the CDR3 is 13 residues. Germline CDR1 reads SEHNR; CDR2 reads FQNEAQ (reference sequence). The V end lost 5 bases, the J end lost 6 bases, and 13 bases lay between the germline ends.

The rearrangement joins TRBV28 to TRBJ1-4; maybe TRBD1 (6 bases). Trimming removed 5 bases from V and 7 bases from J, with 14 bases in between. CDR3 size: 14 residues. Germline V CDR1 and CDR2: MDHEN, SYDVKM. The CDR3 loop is CASSQPGAGEKLFF. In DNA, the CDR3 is TGTGCCAGCAGTCAGCCAGGGGCTGGTGAAAAACTGTTTTTT. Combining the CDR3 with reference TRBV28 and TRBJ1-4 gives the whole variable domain DVKVTQSSRYLVKRTGEKVFLECVQDMDHENMFWYRQDPGLGLRLIYFSYDVKMKEKGDIPEGYSVSREKKERFSLILESASTNQTSMYLCASSQPGAGEKLFFGSGTQLSVL.

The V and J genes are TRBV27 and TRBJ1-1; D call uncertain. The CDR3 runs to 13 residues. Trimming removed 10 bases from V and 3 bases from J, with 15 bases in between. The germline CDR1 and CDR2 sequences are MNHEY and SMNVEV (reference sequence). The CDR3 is CATRPWRDTEAFF. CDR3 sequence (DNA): TGTGCCACCCGCCCCTGGCGTGACACTGAAGCTTTCTTT.

The CDR3, as DNA: TGTGCCAGCAGCTTAGCCGGCGGGGGACTAGCGGGAGTAGTTGATACGCAGTATTTT. It yields the protein CASSLAGGGLAGVVDTQYF. V and J are TRBV7-6 and TRBJ2-3, with TRBD2 identical over 14 bases. Germline V gene data show CDR1 as SGHVS and CDR2 as FNYEAQ. The CDR3 is 19 amino acids. V dropped 0 bases and J dropped 6; count of bases not matched to a gene: 11.

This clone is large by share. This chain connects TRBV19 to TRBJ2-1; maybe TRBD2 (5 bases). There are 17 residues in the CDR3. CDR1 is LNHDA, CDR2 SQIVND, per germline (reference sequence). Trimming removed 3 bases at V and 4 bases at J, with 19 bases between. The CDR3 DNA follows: TGTGCCAGTAGTATTGCTGCGGGCGGGCGGTCGTACAATGAGCAGTTCTTC. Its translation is CASSIAAGGRSYNEQFF.